A single sample gave rise to the 6 T cell receptor beta chains below, sequenced in a study of CD8+CD57+ T cells in acquired aplastic anemia. CDR3 and TCR beta VDJ profiling relied on genomic DNA as the template. Using its own MiXCR run on the reads, TCRdb lists one record per CDR3 protein. The sample includes about 180,000 distinct CDR3 sequences, about half of them seen just once. The patients chosen for sequencing had shown expansion of CD8+CD57+ cells (detected by flow cytometry). The material sequenced was sorted CD4+, CD8+, or CD8+CD57+ T cells (not recorded which) from PBMCs. These receptor sequences come from a human donor with aplastic anemia.

Points on this clonotype: Being one base from a much bigger clone, this may be a read error. The chain joins TRBV5-1 to TRBJ2-7; the match to TRBD1 covers 8 bases. This CDR3 spans 14 amino acids. Germline V CDR1 and CDR2: SGHRS, YFSETQ. The junction had 4 bases not matched to a gene; V was cut back by 0 bases and J by 5 bases. The CDR3, as DNA: TGCGCCAGCAGCTTGGGGACAGGGATCGACGAGCAGTACTTC. This sequence encodes CASSLGTGIDEQYF. The full variable domain, rest sourced from reference TRBV5-1 and TRBJ2-7, is KAGVTQTPRYLIKTRGQQVTLSCSPISGHRSVSWYQQTPGQGLQFLFEYFSETQRNKGNFPGRFSGRQFSNSRSEMNVSTLELGDSALYLCASSLGTGIDEQYFGPGTRLTVT.

This sequence joins TRBV2 and TRBJ2-7; D uncertain. Germline V gene sequence: CDR1 SNHLY, CDR2 FYNNEI. The CDR3 consists of 12 residues. Trimming removed 4 bases from V and 5 bases from J, with 9 bases in between. The CDR3 loop is CASSGRAHEQYF. CDR3 nucleotide sequence: TGTGCCAGCAGTGGACGGGCCCACGAGCAGTACTTC.

This clonotype was recorded many times. This chain connects TRBV19 to TRBJ2-7, with unresolved D. The CDR3 contains 15 residues. Trimming stripped 5 bases from V and 0 bases from J, with 14 bases between. CDR1 and CDR2 from the germline V gene are LNHDA and SQIVND (reference sequence). CDR3 loop: CASSDLKGGSYEQYF. The CDR3 nucleotides read TGTGCCAGTAGTGACCTGAAGGGCGGCTCCTACGAGCAGTACTTC.

This chain connects TRBV24-1 to TRBJ2-7, with TRBD1 matching 10 bases. V lost 3 bases and J lost 2; bases outside the gene matches: 3. Germline CDR1 KGHDR, CDR2 SFDVKD. The CDR3 covers 15 residues. CDR3 protein: CATSDTGTGAYEQYF. CDR3 coding DNA: TGTGCCACCAGTGATACCGGGACAGGGGCCTACGAGCAGTACTTC.

The CDR3 reads CASNTGGNSPLHF. For the CDR3, the DNA is TGTGCCAGCAACACAGGGGGTAACTCACCCCTCCACTTT. The V gene is TRBV25-1, the J gene TRBJ1-6; TRBD1 matches 8 bases. The J segment lost 10 bases and the V segment lost 7 bases, leaving 6 bases of the junction unmatched. This CDR3 is built from 13 residues. Germline V CDR1 and CDR2: MGHDK, SYGVNS.

V and J are TRBV7-9 and TRBJ2-7; D assignment may be TRBD1 or TRBD2 (5 bases each). CDR3 length: 15 amino acids. In germline, CDR1 is SEHNR, CDR2 FQNEAQ (reference sequence). Deletions cut 5 bases from V and 4 bases from J, with 18 bases between. The DNA of the CDR3 is TGTGCCAGCAGCCATGGGACCCCAAGAGAATACGAGCAGTACTTC. Protein product: CASSHGTPREYEQYF.